The 9 T cell receptor beta chains listed next were all sequenced from one sample in a study of blood T cell repertoires in COVID-19. The repertoire was sequenced with immunoSEQ multiplex PCR; TCRdb's copy has only in-frame clones and lacks some. The table lists under 200,000 clones, 81% of them singletons, with about 5.3% in the top ten. Sequencing was done on a sample of PBMCs or T cells enriched from blood (not recorded which). The receptor set was obtained from a woman aged 40 to 50 with acute COVID-19.

This chain uses TRBV18 with TRBJ2-5; D is unclear. The V gene lost 0 bases and the J gene lost 5 bases, with 10 bases spanning the gap. Germline assignment: CDR1 KGHSH and CDR2 LQKENI. The CDR3 sequence is 14 residues long. The CDR3 loop reads CASSPPSTRETQYF. CDR3 DNA sequence: TGTGCCAGCTCACCACCTAGCACCCGGGAGACCCAGTACTTC.

Only a few counts were recorded for this clone. The chain couples TRBV7-6 to TRBJ2-3; 7 bases are shared with TRBD2. Germline V CDR1 and CDR2: SGHVS, FNYEAQ. V was pared by 5 bases and J by 0 bases, with 5 bases of the junction left unmatched. CDR3 size: 15 residues. The CDR3 loop is CASSRGVASTDTQYF. In nucleotides, the CDR3 is TGTGCCAGCAGCCGGGGGGTGGCGAGCACAGATACGCAGTATTTT.

The chain combines TRBV5-3 with TRBJ2-3, with 7 bases lining up with TRBD2. TRBV5-3 is placed among ORFs of uncertain function. CDR3 length equals 18 residues. V was clipped by 1 base and J by 2 bases; unmatched bases: 13. CDR3 residues: CARSLYWSEGLPTDTQYF. CDR3 bases: TGTGCCAGAAGCTTGTACTGGTCCGAGGGACTACCCACAGATACGCAGTATTTT.

V is TRBV4-2 and J is TRBJ1-2; TRBD1 matches at 8 bases. Trimming at V came to 0 bases and at J to 4 bases, leaving 10 bases not matched to a gene. The CDR3 length is 17 residues. Germline V gives CDR1 LGHNA, CDR2 YNFKEQ. The CDR3 here is CASSQEGQAQLTYGYTF. CDR3 sequence (DNA): TGTGCCAGCAGCCAAGAGGGACAGGCCCAATTAACCTATGGCTACACCTTC.

The chain has TRBV19 and TRBJ1-1, with a tentative D call TRBD1 (5 bases). Trimming left V 5 bases short and J 4 bases short, with 17 bases between. This CDR3 region has 15 residues. From germline, CDR1 is LNHDA and CDR2 SQIVND (reference sequence). The CDR3 nucleotides read TGTGCCAGTAGTCTGGCCGCAGGGCGCGTCACTGAAGCTTTCTTT. It encodes CASSLAAGRVTEAFF.

The chain links TRBV2 to TRBJ2-2; D perhaps matches TRBD1 (7 bases). CDR3 length: 14 residues. V was cut by 7 bases and J by 7 bases, with 16 bases left in between. Germline lookup yields CDR1 SNHLY and CDR2 FYNNEI. The CDR3 coding sequence is TGTGCCAGCATGTCCAGGGGGAGGAGCGGGGAGCTGTTTTTT. This sequence encodes CASMSRGRSGELFF.

This clone appeared a few times. The CDR3 bases are TGTGCCAGCAGCTTGGACAGAGCTGATTACAATGAGCAGTTCTTC. Translation: CASSLDRADYNEQFF. The J gene is TRBJ2-1, the V gene TRBV11-3; D possibly corresponds to TRBD1 (6 bases). Germline assignment: CDR1 SGHNT and CDR2 YENEEA. The CDR3 length is 15 residues. V lost 3 bases, J lost 4 bases, and 13 bases lay in between.

This chain connects TRBV15 to TRBJ1-2; possible D gene TRBD1, 5 bases. Trimming removed 1 base at V and 1 base at J, with 13 bases between. This CDR3 region has 16 residues. Germline V lookup: CDR1 LNHNV, CDR2 YYDKDF (reference sequence). CDR3 residues: CATSRAEQADNYGYTF. The DNA of the CDR3 is TGTGCCACCAGCAGAGCTGAACAGGCGGATAACTATGGCTACACCTTC. Looking up the rest from reference TRBV15 and TRBJ1-2 gives the full variable domain: DAMVIQNPRYQVTQFGKPVTLSCSQTLNHNVMYWYQQKSSQAPKLLFHYYDKDFNNEADTPDNFQSRRPNTSFCFLDIRSPGLGDTAMYLCATSRAEQADNYGYTFGSGTRLTVV.

The chain employs TRBV15 and TRBJ1-4; the D is unclear. CDR1 and CDR2 (germline): LNHNV, YYDKDF (reference sequence). Trimming stripped 0 bases from V and 8 bases from J, with 7 bases between. The length of the CDR3 is 13 residues. CDR3 bases: TGTGCCACCAGCAGAGACCTAGGAGAAAAACTGTTTTTT. Protein product: CATSRDLGEKLFF.